This TCR beta chain was documented in a study of blood T cell repertoires in COVID-19 (dated by TCRdb to the early 2020s). Describing the broader study: Samples from collaborators originated in the United States, Italy and Spain and spanned both the acute and convalescent phases of COVID-19. The material from the prospective study consisted of cDNA or gDNA derived from T cells, B-cell-depleted T cells, or PBMCs. Deeply sampled blood TCRbeta repertoires from subjects exposed to, actively infected with, or recovered from COVID-19 were included in the dataset. The repertoires were released in a freely available public database meant as a resource for research on the immune response to SARS-CoV-2. Samples came from the ongoing ImmuneRACE study (first 160 participants) plus 1,254 subjects from 6 global collaborators. Sample metadata almost always included a de-identified subject ID, COVID-19 status, age in years and sex. HLA class I and class II types, where available, came from metadata supplied by the sample provider rather than from assay-based typing. What the research found in general, with its limitations: The quantity of clinical and demographic metadata differed by source and by participant and was supplied without curation.

Samples from volunteer blood donors who had recovered from COVID-19 were contributed by a second Seattle source. Each collaborating institution followed its own protocols to collect whole blood in K2EDTA tubes. Collaborator samples were shipped for TCRbeta analysis as frozen whole blood, isolated PBMCs, or DNA extracted from either sample type. TCRbeta CDR3 regions were amplified from genomic DNA by means of the immunoSEQ Assay, a bias-controlled multiplex PCR. In the authors' own workflow: The number of nucleated cells in each sample was estimated by amplification of reference gene primers within the assay. Sequence reads were collapsed and filtered to measure the absolute abundance of every unique TCRbeta CDR3 rearrangement. For each sample, productive Simpson clonality was calculated as the square root of Simpson's diversity index over productive rearrangements. The source is immuneACCESS, and TCRdb retained only in-frame sequences with V and J called. Part of the clones is not carried over; for the studies checked, unresolved V genes explain less than half of this, and the remainder is unexplained. The D gene and trimming were derived from the DNA, and the V and J assignments and clone size from that table. The sample yields 250,000 to 350,000 clones; about 89% were counted once. The ten most abundant clones make up 6.4% of the sample.

CDR3 length: 14 amino acids, cysteine to phenylalanine. Of the read, only the CDR3 DNA is kept; its 42 bases are in frame from base 1. The germline V gene specifies SGDLS as CDR1 and YYNGEE as CDR2. V was cut back by 1 base and J by 1 base, leaving a gap of 9 bases between them. In the case of this clone: Its antigen specificity is not known. Per-base quality was not reported, and no clone a single base away is much larger than it.

The rearrangement joined TRBV9 to TRBJ2-7, with the identity of the D gene unclear. The sequence came from a man between 18 and 29 years old who had recovered from COVID-19. The sequenced material came from peripheral blood. In nucleotide form, the sequence is TGTGCCAGCAGCGTATCCGCGTTTTCCTACGAGCAGTACTTC. It codes for CASSVSAFSYEQYF.